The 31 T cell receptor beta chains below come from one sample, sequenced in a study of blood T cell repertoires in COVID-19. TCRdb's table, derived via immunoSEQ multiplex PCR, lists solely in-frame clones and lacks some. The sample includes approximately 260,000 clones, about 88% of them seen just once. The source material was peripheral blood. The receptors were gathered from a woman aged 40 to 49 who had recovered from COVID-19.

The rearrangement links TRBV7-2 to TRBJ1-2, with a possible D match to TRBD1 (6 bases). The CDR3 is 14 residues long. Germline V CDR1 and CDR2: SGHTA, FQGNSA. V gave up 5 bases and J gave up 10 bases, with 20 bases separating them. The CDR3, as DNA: TGTGCCAGCAGCCCAGGACAGCCGACGTGGGACTACACCTTC. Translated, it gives CASSPGQPTWDYTF. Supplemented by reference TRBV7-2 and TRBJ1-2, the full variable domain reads GAGVSQSPSNKVTEKGKDVELRCDPISGHTALYWYRQSLGQGLEFLIYFQGNSAPDKSGLPSDRFSAERTGGSVSTLTIQRTQQEDSAVYLCASSPGQPTWDYTFGSGTRLTVV.

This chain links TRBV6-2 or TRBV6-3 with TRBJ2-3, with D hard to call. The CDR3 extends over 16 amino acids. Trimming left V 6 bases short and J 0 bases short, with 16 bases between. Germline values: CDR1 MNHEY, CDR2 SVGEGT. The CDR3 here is CASSSRARLSTDTQYF. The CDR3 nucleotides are TGTGCCAGCAGCTCTCGAGCTCGCCTAAGCACAGATACGCAGTATTTT.

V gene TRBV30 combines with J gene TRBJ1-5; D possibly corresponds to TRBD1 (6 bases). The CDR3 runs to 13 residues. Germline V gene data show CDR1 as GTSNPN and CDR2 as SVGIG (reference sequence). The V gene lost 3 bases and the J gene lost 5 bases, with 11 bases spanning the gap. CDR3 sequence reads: CAWSHRADQPQHF. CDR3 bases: TGTGCCTGGAGCCACAGGGCTGATCAGCCCCAGCATTTT.

For the CDR3, the DNA is TGTGCCAGCAGCGCGAGGCTATCAGGGGCTAGCACAGATACGCAGTATTTT. As protein: CASSARLSGASTDTQYF. The J gene is TRBJ2-3, the V gene TRBV11-2; maybe TRBD1 (6 bases). The germline V gene has CDR1 SGHAT and CDR2 FQNNGV. The V gene lost 5 bases and the J gene lost 0 bases, with 18 bases spanning the gap. There are 17 residues in the CDR3.

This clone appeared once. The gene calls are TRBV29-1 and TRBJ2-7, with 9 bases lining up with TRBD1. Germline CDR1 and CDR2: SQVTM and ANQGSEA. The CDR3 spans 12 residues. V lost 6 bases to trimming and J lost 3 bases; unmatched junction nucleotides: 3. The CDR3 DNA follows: TGCAGCGTGGGACAGGGAGGCTACGAGCAGTACTTC. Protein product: CSVGQGGYEQYF.

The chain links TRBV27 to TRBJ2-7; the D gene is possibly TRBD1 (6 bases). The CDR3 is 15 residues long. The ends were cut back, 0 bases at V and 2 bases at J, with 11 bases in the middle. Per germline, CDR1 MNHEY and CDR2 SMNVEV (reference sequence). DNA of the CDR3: TGTGCCAGCAGTTTATCGGCAGGGGACCCCTACGAGCAGTACTTC. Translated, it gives CASSLSAGDPYEQYF.

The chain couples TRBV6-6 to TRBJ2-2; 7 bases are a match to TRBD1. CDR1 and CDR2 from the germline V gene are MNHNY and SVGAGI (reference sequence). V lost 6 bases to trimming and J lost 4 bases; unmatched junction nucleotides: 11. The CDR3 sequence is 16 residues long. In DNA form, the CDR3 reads TGTGCCAGCAGCGGACCAACAGGGGTAGGCACCGGGGAGCTGTTTTTT. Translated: CASSGPTGVGTGELFF.

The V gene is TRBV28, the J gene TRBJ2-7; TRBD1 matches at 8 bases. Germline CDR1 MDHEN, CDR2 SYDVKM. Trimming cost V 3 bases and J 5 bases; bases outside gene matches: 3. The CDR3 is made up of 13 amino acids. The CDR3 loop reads CASSLDRVHEQYF. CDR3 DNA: TGTGCCAGCAGTTTGGACAGGGTCCACGAGCAGTACTTC. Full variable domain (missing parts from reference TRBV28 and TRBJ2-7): DVKVTQSSRYLVKRTGEKVFLECVQDMDHENMFWYRQDPGLGLRLIYFSYDVKMKEKGDIPEGYSVSREKKERFSLILESASTNQTSMYLCASSLDRVHEQYFGPGTRLTVT.

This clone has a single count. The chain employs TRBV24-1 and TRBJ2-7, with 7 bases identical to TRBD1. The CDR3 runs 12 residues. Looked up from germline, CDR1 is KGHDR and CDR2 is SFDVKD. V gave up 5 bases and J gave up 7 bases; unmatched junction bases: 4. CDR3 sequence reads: CATSVARGEQYF. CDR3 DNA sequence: TGTGCCACCAGTGTGGCCAGGGGGGAGCAGTACTTC.

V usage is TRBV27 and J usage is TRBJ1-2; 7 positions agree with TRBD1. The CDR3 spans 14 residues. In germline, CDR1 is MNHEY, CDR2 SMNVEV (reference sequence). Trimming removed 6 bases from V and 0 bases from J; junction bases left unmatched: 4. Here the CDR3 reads CASRGTVPNYGYTF. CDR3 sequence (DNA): TGTGCCAGCAGAGGGACAGTACCTAACTATGGCTACACCTTC.

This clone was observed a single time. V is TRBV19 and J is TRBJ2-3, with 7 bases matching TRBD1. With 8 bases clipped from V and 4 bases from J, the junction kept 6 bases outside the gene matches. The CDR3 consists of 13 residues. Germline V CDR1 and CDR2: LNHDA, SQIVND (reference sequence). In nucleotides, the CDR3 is TGTGCCAGTCGTCAAGGGGGCGCAGATACGCAGTATTTT. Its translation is CASRQGGADTQYF.

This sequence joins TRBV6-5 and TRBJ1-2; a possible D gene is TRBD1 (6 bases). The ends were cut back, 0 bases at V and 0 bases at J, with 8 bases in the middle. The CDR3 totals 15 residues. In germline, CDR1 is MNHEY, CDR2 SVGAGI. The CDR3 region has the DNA TGTGCCAGCAGTTACTCGAACAGGGCTAACTATGGCTACACCTTC. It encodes CASSYSNRANYGYTF.

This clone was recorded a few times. The CDR3 protein is CASSYSRGNGYTF. CDR3 nucleotide sequence: TGTGCCAGCAGTTACTCGAGAGGAAATGGCTACACCTTC. This chain joins TRBV6-5 and TRBJ1-2; no definite D call. This CDR3 spans 13 amino acids. Germline V gene lookup returns CDR1 MNHEY and CDR2 SVGAGI. The V end was cut by 0 bases, the J end by 6 bases, with 8 bases between.

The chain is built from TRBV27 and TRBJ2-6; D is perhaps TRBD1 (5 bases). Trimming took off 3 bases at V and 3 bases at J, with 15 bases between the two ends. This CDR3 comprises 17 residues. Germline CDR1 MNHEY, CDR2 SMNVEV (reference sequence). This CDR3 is CASSFEQGRYGANVLTF. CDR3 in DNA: TGTGCCAGCAGTTTCGAGCAGGGCAGGTATGGGGCCAACGTCCTGACTTTC.

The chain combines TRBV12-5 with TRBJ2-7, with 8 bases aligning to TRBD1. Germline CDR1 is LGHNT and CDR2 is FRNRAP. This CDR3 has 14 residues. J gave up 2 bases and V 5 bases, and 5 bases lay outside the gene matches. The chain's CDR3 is CASGLGQGAYEQYF. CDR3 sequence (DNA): TGTGCTAGTGGTCTCGGACAGGGAGCCTACGAGCAGTACTTC.

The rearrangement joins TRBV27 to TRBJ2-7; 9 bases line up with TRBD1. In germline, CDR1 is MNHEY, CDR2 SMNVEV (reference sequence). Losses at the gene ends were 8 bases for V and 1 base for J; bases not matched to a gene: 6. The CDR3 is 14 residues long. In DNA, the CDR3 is TGTGCCAGCGGATCCGGGACAGGGTCCTACGAGCAGTACTTC. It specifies CASGSGTGSYEQYF.

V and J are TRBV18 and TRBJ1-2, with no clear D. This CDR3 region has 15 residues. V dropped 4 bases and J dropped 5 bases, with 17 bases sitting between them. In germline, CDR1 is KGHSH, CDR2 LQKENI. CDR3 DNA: TGTGCCAGCTCACAATCTTACGGTGAAACTTATGGCTACACCTTC. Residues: CASSQSYGETYGYTF. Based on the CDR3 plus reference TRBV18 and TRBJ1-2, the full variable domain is NAGVMQNPRHLVRRRGQEARLRCSPMKGHSHVYWYRQLPEEGLKFMVYLQKENIIDESGMPKERFSAEFPKEGPSILRIQQVVRGDSAAYFCASSQSYGETYGYTFGSGTRLTVV.

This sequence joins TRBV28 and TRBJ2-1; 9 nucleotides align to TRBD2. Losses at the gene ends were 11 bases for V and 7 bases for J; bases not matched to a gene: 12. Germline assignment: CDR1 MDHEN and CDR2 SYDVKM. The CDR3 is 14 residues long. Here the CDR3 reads CAALSGGLMNEQFF. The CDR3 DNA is TGTGCCGCGTTAAGCGGGGGGCTAATGAATGAGCAGTTCTTC. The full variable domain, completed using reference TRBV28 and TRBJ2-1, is DVKVTQSSRYLVKRTGEKVFLECVQDMDHENMFWYRQDPGLGLRLIYFSYDVKMKEKGDIPEGYSVSREKKERFSLILESASTNQTSMYLCAALSGGLMNEQFFGPGTRLTVL.

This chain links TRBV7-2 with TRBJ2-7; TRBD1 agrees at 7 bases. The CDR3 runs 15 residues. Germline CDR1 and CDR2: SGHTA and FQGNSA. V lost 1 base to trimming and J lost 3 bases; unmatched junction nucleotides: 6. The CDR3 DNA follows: TGTGCCAGCAGCTTAGGACAGGGAGTGGGCTACGAGCAGTACTTC. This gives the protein CASSLGQGVGYEQYF.

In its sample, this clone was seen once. The CDR3 sequence is CASSLGVGGYTF. The CDR3 DNA sequence: TGTGCCAGCAGCTTAGGCGTCGGGGGCTACACCTTC. The chain has TRBV7-9 and TRBJ1-2; D is unresolved. Trimming took 1 base from V and 8 from J, leaving 8 bases between them. Germline assignment: CDR1 SEHNR and CDR2 FQNEAQ (reference sequence). The CDR3 is made up of 12 amino acids.

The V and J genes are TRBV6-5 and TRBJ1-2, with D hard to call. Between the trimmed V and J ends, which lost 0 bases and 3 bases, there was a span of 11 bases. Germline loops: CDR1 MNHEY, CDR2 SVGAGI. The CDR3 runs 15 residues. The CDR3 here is CASSYSRGFDYGYTF. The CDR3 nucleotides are TGTGCCAGCAGTTACTCGAGAGGTTTCGACTATGGCTACACCTTC.

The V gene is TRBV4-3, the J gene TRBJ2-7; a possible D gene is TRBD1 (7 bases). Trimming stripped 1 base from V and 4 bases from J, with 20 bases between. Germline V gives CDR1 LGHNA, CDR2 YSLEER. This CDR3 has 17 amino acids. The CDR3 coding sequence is TGCGCCAGCAGCCAAGCCCTCGGAGGGGGCGGGCGTTACGAGCAGTACTTC. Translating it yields CASSQALGGGGRYEQYF.

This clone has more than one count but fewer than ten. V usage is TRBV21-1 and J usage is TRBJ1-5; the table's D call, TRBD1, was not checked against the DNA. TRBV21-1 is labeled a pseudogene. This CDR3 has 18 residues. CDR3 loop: CASSKEDSGWLINQPQHF. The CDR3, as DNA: TGTGCCAGCAGCAAAGAGGACAGCGGATGGTTAATCAATCAGCCCCAGCATTTT.

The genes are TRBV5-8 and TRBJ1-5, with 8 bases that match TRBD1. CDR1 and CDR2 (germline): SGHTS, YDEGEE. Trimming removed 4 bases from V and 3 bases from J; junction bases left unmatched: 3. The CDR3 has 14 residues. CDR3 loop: CASSHRGINQPQHF. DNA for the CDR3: TGTGCCAGCAGCCACAGGGGGATCAATCAGCCCCAGCATTTT.

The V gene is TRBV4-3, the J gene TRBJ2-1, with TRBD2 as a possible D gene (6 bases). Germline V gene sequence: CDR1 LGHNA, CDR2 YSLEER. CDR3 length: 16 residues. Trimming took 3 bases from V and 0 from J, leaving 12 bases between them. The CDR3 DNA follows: TGCGCCAGCAGCCAGGATGGGACTTACTCCTACAATGAGCAGTTCTTC. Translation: CASSQDGTYSYNEQFF.

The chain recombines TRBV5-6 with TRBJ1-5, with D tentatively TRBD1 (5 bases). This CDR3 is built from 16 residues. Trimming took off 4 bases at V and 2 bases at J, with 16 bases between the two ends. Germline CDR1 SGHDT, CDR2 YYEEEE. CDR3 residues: CASSRYGGIGNQPQHF. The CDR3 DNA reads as TGTGCCAGCAGCCGGTACGGGGGGATCGGCAATCAGCCCCAGCATTTT.

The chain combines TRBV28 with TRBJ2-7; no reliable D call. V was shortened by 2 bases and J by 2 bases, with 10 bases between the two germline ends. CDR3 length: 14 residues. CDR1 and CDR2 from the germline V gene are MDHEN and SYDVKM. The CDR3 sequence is CASSLQSKTYEQYF. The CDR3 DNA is TGTGCCAGCAGTTTACAGTCCAAAACCTACGAGCAGTACTTC.

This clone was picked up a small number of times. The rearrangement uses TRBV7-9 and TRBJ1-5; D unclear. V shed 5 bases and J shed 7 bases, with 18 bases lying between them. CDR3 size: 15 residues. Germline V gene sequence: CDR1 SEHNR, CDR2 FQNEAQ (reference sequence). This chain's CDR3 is CASSQQTGPGQPQHF. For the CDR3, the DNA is TGTGCCAGCAGCCAACAGACCGGTCCCGGACAGCCCCAGCATTTT.

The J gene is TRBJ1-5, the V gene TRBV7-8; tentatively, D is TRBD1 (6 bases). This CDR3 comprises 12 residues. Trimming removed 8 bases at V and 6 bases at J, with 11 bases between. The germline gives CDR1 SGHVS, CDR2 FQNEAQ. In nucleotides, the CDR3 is TGTGCCAGCGGCAAGGGGGTTCAGCCCCAGCATTTT. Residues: CASGKGVQPQHF.

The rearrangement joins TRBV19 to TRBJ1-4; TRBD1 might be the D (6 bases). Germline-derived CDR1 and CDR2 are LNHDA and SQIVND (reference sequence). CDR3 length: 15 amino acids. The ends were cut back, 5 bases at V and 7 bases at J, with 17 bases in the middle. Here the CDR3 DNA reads TGTGCCAGTAGTCTGTCCGGGGACAAACGTGAAAAACTGTTTTTT. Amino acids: CASSLSGDKREKLFF.

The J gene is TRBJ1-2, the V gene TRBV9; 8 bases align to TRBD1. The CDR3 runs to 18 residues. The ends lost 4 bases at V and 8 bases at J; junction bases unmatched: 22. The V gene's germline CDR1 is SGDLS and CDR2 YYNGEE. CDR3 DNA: TGTGCCAGCAGCCCAGGACAGGGAGGGGGGATTCTGAGTTCGGGCTACACCTTC. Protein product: CASSPGQGGGILSSGYTF.